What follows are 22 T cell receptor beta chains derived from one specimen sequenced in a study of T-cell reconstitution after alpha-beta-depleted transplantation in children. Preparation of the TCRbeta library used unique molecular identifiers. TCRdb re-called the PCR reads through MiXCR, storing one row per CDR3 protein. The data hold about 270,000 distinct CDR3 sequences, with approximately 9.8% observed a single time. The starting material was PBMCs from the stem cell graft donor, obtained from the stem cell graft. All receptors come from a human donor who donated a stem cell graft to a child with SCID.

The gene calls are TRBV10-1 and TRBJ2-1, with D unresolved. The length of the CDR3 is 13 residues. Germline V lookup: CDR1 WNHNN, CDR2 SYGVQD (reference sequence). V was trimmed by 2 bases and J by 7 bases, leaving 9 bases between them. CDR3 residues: CASSETKTNEQFF. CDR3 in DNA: TGCGCCAGCAGTGAGACCAAAACAAATGAGCAGTTCTTC.

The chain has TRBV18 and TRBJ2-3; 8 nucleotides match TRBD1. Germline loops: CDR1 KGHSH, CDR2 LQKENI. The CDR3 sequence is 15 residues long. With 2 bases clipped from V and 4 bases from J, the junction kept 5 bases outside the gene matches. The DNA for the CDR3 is TGTGCCAGCTCACCAAGGGTACAGGGGGCAGATACGCAGTATTTT. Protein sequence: CASSPRVQGADTQYF.

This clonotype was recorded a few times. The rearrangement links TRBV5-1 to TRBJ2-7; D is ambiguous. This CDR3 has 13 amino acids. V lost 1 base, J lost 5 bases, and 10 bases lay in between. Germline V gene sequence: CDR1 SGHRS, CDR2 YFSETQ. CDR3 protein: CASSLRVGDEQYF. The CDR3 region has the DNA TGCGCCAGCAGCTTGCGGGTTGGGGACGAGCAGTACTTC. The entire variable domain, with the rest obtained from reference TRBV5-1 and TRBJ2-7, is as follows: KAGVTQTPRYLIKTRGQQVTLSCSPISGHRSVSWYQQTPGQGLQFLFEYFSETQRNKGNFPGRFSGRQFSNSRSEMNVSTLELGDSALYLCASSLRVGDEQYFGPGTRLTVT.

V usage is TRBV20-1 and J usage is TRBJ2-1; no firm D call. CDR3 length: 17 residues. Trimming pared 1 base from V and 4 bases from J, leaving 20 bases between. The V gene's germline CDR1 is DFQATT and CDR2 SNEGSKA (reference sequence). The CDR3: CSARGRTPRYPYNEQFF. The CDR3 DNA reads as TGCAGTGCTAGAGGGAGAACGCCAAGATATCCATACAATGAGCAGTTCTTC.

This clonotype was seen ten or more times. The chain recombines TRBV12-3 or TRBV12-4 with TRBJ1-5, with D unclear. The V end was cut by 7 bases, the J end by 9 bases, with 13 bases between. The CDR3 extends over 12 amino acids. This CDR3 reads CASTTPPAPQHF. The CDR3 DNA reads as TGTGCCAGCACTACCCCTCCCGCGCCCCAGCATTTT.

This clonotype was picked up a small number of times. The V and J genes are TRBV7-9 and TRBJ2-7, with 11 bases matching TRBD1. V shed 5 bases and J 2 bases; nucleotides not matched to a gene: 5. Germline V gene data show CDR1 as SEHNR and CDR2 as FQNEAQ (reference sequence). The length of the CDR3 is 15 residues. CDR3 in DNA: TGTGCCAGCAGCCAAGGGACAGGGGGGGCCTACGAGCAGTACTTC. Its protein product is CASSQGTGGAYEQYF.

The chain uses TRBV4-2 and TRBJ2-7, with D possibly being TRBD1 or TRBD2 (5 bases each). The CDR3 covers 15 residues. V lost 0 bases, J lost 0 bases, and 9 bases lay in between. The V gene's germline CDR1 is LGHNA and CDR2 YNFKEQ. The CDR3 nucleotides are TGTGCCAGCAGCCAAGATCAGGGACCCTCCTACGAGCAGTACTTC. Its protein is CASSQDQGPSYEQYF.

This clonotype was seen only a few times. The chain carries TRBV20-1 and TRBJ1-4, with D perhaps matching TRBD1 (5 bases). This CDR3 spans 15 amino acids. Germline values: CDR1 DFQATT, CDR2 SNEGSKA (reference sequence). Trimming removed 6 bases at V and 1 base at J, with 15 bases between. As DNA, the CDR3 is TGCAGTGCGGAAGACGGGGGGTTAACTAATGAAAAACTGTTTTTT. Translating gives CSAEDGGLTNEKLFF.

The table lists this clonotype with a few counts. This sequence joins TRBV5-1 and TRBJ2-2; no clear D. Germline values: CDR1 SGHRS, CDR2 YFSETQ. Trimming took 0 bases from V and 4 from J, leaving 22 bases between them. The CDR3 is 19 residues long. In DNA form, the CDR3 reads TGCGCCAGCAGCTTGGATGTATCCCGGGTCAAGCTTTTCACCGGGGAGCTGTTTTTT. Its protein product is CASSLDVSRVKLFTGELFF.

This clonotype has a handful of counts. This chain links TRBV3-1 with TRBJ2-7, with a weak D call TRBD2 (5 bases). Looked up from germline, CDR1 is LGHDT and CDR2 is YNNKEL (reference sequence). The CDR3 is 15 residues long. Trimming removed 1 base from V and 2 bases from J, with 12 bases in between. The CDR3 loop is CASSQGRAGAYEQYF. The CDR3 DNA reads TGTGCCAGCAGCCAAGGAAGGGCCGGGGCCTACGAGCAGTACTTC.

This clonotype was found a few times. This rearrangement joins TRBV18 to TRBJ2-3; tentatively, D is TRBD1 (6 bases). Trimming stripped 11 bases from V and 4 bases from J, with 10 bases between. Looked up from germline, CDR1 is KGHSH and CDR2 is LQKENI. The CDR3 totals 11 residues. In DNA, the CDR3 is TGTGCCGAACAGGGCCCAGATACGCAGTATTTT. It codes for CAEQGPDTQYF.

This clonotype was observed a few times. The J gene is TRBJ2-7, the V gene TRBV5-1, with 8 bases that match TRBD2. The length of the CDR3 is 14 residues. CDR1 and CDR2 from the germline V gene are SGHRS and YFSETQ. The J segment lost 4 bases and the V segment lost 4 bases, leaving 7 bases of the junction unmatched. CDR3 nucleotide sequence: TGCGCCAGCAGCGGGGCGGGACTAGGATACGAGCAGTACTTC. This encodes CASSGAGLGYEQYF.

DNA of the CDR3: TGTGCCAGCAGCTTAGATTTATCATCCTACGAGCAGTACTTC. This gives the protein CASSLDLSSYEQYF. V gene TRBV7-6 combines with J gene TRBJ2-7; D is unresolved. The germline V and J ends were trimmed by 1 base and 1 base, with 8 bases remaining between them. The CDR3 has 14 residues. From germline, CDR1 is SGHVS and CDR2 FNYEAQ. The full variable domain, with the rest looked up from reference TRBV7-6 and TRBJ2-7, is GAGVSQSPRYKVTKRGQDVALRCDPISGHVSLYWYRQALGQGPEFLTYFNYEAQQDKSGLPNDRFSAERPEGSISTLTIQRTEQRDSAMYRCASSLDLSSYEQYFGPGTRLTVT.

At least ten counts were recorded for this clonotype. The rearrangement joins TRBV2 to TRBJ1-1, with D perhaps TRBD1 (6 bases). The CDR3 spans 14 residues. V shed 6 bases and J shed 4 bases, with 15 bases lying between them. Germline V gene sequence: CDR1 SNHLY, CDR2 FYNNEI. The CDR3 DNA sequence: TGTGCCAGCAGAAGCCCTCAGGGGAGCACTGAAGCTTTCTTT. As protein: CASRSPQGSTEAFF.

This CDR3 is CASSPAGGGHEQYF. DNA of the CDR3: TGTGCCAGCAGCCCAGCTGGGGGTGGCCACGAGCAGTACTTC. The gene calls are TRBV12-3 or TRBV12-4 and TRBJ2-7; D is tentatively TRBD1 or TRBD2 (5 bases each). Trimming removed 6 bases from V and 5 bases from J, with 17 bases in between. The length of the CDR3 is 14 residues.

Written as DNA, the CDR3 is TGCGCCAGCAGCTTGGTACAGCCTAGTACCGGGGAGCTGTTTTTT. Translated, it gives CASSLVQPSTGELFF. This sequence joins TRBV5-1 and TRBJ2-2, with D uncertain. This CDR3 has 15 amino acids. V was shortened by 0 bases and J by 5 bases, with 11 bases between the two germline ends. Per the germline V gene, CDR1 is SGHRS and CDR2 is YFSETQ.

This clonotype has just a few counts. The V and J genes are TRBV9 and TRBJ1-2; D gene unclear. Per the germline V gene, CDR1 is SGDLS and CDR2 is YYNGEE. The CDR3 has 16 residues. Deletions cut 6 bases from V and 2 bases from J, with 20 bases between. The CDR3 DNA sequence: TGTGCCAGCAACCTAAACTCGGCCGAAATGAACTATGGCTACACCTTC. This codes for CASNLNSAEMNYGYTF.

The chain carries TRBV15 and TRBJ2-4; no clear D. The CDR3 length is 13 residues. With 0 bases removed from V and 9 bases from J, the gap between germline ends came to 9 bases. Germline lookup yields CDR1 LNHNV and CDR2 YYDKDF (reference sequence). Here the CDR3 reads CATSRDGQVIQYF. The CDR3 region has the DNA TGTGCCACCAGCAGAGATGGGCAGGTCATTCAGTACTTC.

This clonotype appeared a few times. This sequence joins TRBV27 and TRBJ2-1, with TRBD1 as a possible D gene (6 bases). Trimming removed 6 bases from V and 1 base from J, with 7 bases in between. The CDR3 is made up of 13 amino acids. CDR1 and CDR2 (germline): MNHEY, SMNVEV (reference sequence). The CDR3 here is CASRRGSYNEQFF. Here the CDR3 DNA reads TGTGCCAGCAGAAGGGGGTCCTACAATGAGCAGTTCTTC.

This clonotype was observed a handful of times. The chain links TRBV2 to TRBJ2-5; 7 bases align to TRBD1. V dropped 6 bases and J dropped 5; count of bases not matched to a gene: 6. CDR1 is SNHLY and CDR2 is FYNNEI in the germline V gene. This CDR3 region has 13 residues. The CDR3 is CASSKTGMETQYF. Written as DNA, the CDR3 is TGTGCCAGCAGCAAGACAGGGATGGAGACCCAGTACTTC.

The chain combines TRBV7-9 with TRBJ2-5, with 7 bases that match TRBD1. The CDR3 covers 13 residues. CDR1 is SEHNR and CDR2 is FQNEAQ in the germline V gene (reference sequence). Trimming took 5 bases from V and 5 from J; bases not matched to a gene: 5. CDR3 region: CASSDRVGETQYF. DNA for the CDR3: TGTGCCAGCAGCGACAGGGTGGGCGAGACCCAGTACTTC.

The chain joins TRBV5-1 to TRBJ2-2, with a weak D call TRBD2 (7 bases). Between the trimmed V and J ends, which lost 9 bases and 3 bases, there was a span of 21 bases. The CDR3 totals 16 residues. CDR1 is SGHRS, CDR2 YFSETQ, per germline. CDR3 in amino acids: CATALLGGDYTGELFF. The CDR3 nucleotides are TGCGCCACAGCACTGCTAGGGGGGGACTACACCGGGGAGCTGTTTTTT.